This T cell receptor (beta chain) was found in a study of blood T cell repertoires in COVID-19. Study summary: Samples taken during acute and convalescent COVID-19 were collected in the United States, Italy and Spain. T cells, B-cell-depleted T cells, or PBMCs supplied cDNA or gDNA.

CDR1 is SGHKS and CDR2 is YYEKEE in the germline V gene (reference sequence). The CDR3 is 15 residues long. V dropped 1 base and J dropped 5 bases, with 14 bases sitting between them. Original analysis: The assay estimated nucleated cells by amplifying reference gene primers. Here immunoSEQ multiplex PCR was the method, and the copy in TCRdb shows in-frame clones only, minus some. V and J calls and clone size follow that table, whereas D and trimming were derived from the DNA. This table holds 130,000 or so clones, 80% to 90% found once. The chain recombines TRBV5-5 with TRBJ2-3, with D possibly TRBD1 on 5 matching bases. This TCR derives from a human donor in a cohort sampled during active COVID-19. The material sequenced was peripheral blood. The CDR3 region is CASSLLGVVVDTQYF. The CDR3 coding sequence is TGTGCCAGCAGCTTGCTAGGGGTCGTTGTAGATACGCAGTATTTT.